The source of this T cell receptor (beta chain) is a study of shared clonotypes between healthy human individuals. Study-wide findings and caveats: It was the few donors that limited the genetic and exposure-history diversity represented. The rarefaction results pointed to incomplete sorted-subset sequencing despite large depth. Shared clonotypes across all four donors exceeded non-shared ones in generation probability.

When replicate PCRs were run on sorted subsets, they used about 220 ng DNA, tens of thousands of T cell genomes. Sequencing used immunoSEQ multiplex PCR; TCRdb keeps in-frame clones, though not all of them. This sample has some 630,000 clones; about 96% occur once, and the top ten carry roughly 0.1%. Germline V CDR1 and CDR2: SGDLS, YYNGEE. This CDR3 is built from 16 residues. V dropped 4 bases and J dropped 0 bases, with 14 bases sitting between them. On this clone itself: Its antigen is currently unknown.

In the naive CD8 group, cells lacked CD45RO and were positively selected for CCR7, so terminally differentiated effector memory CD45RA+ cells were left out. The receptor comes from a woman aged 25 to 39 in good health. J is TRBJ2-1 and V is TRBV9; D unclear. The specimen was naive CD8+ T cells sorted from blood. CDR3 DNA sequence: TGTGCCAGCAGCCACGGTACCGGAAGCTCCTACAATGAGCAGTTCTTC. This gives the protein CASSHGTGSSYNEQFF.